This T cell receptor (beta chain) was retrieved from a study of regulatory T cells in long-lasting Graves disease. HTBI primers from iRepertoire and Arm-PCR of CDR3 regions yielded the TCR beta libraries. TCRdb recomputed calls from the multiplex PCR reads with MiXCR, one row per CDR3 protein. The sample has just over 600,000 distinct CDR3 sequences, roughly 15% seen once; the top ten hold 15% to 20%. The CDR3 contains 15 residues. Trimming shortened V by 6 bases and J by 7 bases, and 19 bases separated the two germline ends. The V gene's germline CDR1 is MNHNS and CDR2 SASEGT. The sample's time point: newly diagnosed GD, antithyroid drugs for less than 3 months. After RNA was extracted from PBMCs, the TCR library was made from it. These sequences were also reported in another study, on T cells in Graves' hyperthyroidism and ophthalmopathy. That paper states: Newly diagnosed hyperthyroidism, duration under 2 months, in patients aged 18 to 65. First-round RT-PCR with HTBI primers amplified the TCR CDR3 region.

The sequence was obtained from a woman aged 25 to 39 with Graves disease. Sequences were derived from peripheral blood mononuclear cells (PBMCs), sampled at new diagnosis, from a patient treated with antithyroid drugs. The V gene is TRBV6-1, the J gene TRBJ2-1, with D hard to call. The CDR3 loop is CASSSPGRILNEQFF. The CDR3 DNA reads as TGTGCCAGCAGCTCCCCAGGACGGATTTTGAATGAGCAGTTCTTC.